Listed below are T cell receptor beta chains from one sample, sequenced in a study of blood T cell repertoires in COVID-19. Generated by immunoSEQ multiplex PCR, the TCRdb table keeps only in-frame clones and is missing some. The repertoire includes more than 85,000 clones, approximately 82% of them detected once, and less than 4% sits in the top ten. Sequencing was performed on peripheral blood. The receptors derive from a woman over 75 with acute or convalescent COVID-19. Each CDR3 is given with its conserved first and last residue. The order of the fields is J gene, clone size, D gene, CDR3 length, V gene, CDR3 protein, CDR3 DNA. A D gene is named only where the DNA matches it firmly. Size values are once, few and many counts, or a class for expanded clones, and some rows have none.

j_call: TRBJ2-7
clone_size: .
d_call: TRBD2
cdr3_length: 19
v_call: TRBV3-1/TRBV3-2
cdr3_aa: CASSPRLAGGPGFPYEQYF
cdr3_nt: TGTGCCAGCAGCCCCCGACTAGCGGGAGGTCCCGGCTTCCCGTACGAGCAGTACTTC

j_call: TRBJ1-1
clone_size: .
d_call: TRBD1
cdr3_length: 18
v_call: TRBV18
cdr3_aa: CASSRRDRDPSMNTEAFF
cdr3_nt: TGTGCCAGCTCACGCCGGGACAGGGATCCAAGCATGAACACTGAAGCTTTCTTT

j_call: TRBJ2-5
clone_size: .
d_call: TRBD1
cdr3_length: 15
v_call: TRBV5-1
cdr3_aa: CASSSGTGHQETQYF
cdr3_nt: TGCGCCAGCAGCTCCGGGACAGGCCACCAAGAGACCCAGTACTTC

j_call: TRBJ1-5
clone_size: .
d_call: .
cdr3_length: 14
v_call: TRBV5-1
cdr3_aa: CASSLGENSQPQHF
cdr3_nt: TGCGCCAGCAGCCTGGGGGAGAACAGTCAGCCCCAGCATTTT

j_call: TRBJ1-2
clone_size: many
d_call: .
cdr3_length: 13
v_call: TRBV11-1
cdr3_aa: CASSLPGNYGYTF
cdr3_nt: TGTGCCAGCAGCTTACCAGGAAACTATGGCTACACCTTC

j_call: TRBJ1-2
clone_size: .
d_call: .
cdr3_length: 14
v_call: TRBV2
cdr3_aa: CASSEDRGPYGYTF
cdr3_nt: TGTGCCAGCAGTGAAGATAGAGGGCCTTATGGCTACACCTTC

j_call: TRBJ2-1
clone_size: .
d_call: TRBD2
cdr3_length: 19
v_call: TRBV6-2/TRBV6-3
cdr3_aa: CASSYDRLAGGSSYNEQFF
cdr3_nt: TGTGCCAGCAGTTATGATCGGCTAGCGGGAGGGAGCTCCTACAATGAGCAGTTCTTC

j_call: TRBJ2-2
clone_size: .
d_call: TRBD1
cdr3_length: 15
v_call: TRBV5-1
cdr3_aa: CASTDKTGSTGELFF
cdr3_nt: TGCGCCAGCACAGACAAGACAGGGTCGACCGGGGAGCTGTTTTTT

j_call: TRBJ2-5
clone_size: .
d_call: TRBD2
cdr3_length: 17
v_call: TRBV7-9
cdr3_aa: CASSLGGSGSRGKTQYF
cdr3_nt: TGTGCCAGCAGCTTGGGCGGTAGCGGGAGTCGGGGGAAGACCCAGTACTTC

j_call: TRBJ2-1
clone_size: .
d_call: .
cdr3_length: 16
v_call: TRBV21-1
cdr3_aa: CASSKEAGEGYNEQFF
cdr3_nt: TGTGCCAGCAGCAAAGAAGCGGGAGAGGGGTACAATGAGCAGTTCTTC

j_call: TRBJ2-1
clone_size: few
d_call: TRBD2
cdr3_length: 16
v_call: TRBV5-1
cdr3_aa: CASSLVPTSGRNEQFF
cdr3_nt: TGCGCCAGCAGCTTGGTCCCGACTAGCGGGAGAAATGAGCAGTTCTTC

j_call: TRBJ2-5
clone_size: .
d_call: .
cdr3_length: 12
v_call: TRBV2
cdr3_aa: CATSFVQETQYF
cdr3_nt: TGTGCCACCAGTTTTGTACAAGAGACCCAGTACTTC

j_call: TRBJ1-1
clone_size: .
d_call: .
cdr3_length: 12
v_call: TRBV11-2
cdr3_aa: CASGGEGSEAFF
cdr3_nt: TGTGCCAGCGGCGGGGAGGGGTCTGAAGCTTTCTTT

j_call: TRBJ1-1
clone_size: .
d_call: .
cdr3_length: 11
v_call: TRBV6-5
cdr3_aa: CASSSNTEAFF
cdr3_nt: TGTGCCAGCAGCAGTAACACTGAAGCTTTCTTT

j_call: TRBJ2-1
clone_size: .
d_call: .
cdr3_length: 13
v_call: TRBV12-3/TRBV12-4
cdr3_aa: CASTPGLLNEQFF
cdr3_nt: TGTGCCAGCACCCCGGGACTCTTAAATGAGCAGTTCTTC

j_call: TRBJ2-1
clone_size: .
d_call: TRBD2
cdr3_length: 15
v_call: TRBV4-2
cdr3_aa: CASSQARTRHNEQFF
cdr3_nt: TGTGCCAGCAGCCAAGCCAGGACTAGGCACAATGAGCAGTTCTTC

j_call: TRBJ1-6
clone_size: .
d_call: TRBD1
cdr3_length: 15
v_call: TRBV7-2
cdr3_aa: CASSTGQGWDSPLHF
cdr3_nt: TGTGCCAGCAGCACCGGACAGGGATGGGATTCACCCCTCCACTTT

j_call: TRBJ1-3
clone_size: .
d_call: TRBD1
cdr3_length: 15
v_call: TRBV5-5
cdr3_aa: CASSLNRGSGNTIYF
cdr3_nt: TGTGCCAGCAGCTTAAACAGGGGTTCTGGAAACACCATATATTTT

j_call: TRBJ2-2
clone_size: .
d_call: .
cdr3_length: 13
v_call: TRBV29-1
cdr3_aa: CSVSQSDTGELFF
cdr3_nt: TGCAGCGTTTCCCAGTCTGACACCGGGGAGCTGTTTTTT

j_call: TRBJ1-1
clone_size: .
d_call: TRBD1
cdr3_length: 16
v_call: TRBV5-4
cdr3_aa: CASSLDIGQGAAEAFF
cdr3_nt: TGTGCCAGCAGCTTGGATATAGGGCAGGGGGCTGCTGAAGCTTTCTTT

j_call: TRBJ2-5
clone_size: .
d_call: TRBD2
cdr3_length: 15
v_call: TRBV14
cdr3_aa: CASSRGLVEGETQYF
cdr3_nt: TGTGCCAGCAGCCGAGGACTAGTCGAGGGGGAGACCCAGTACTTC

j_call: TRBJ2-7
clone_size: .
d_call: .
cdr3_length: 13
v_call: TRBV12-3/TRBV12-4
cdr3_aa: CASSLSGVYEQYF
cdr3_nt: TGTGCCAGCAGTCTCTCGGGGGTCTACGAGCAGTACTTC

j_call: TRBJ1-1
clone_size: .
d_call: .
cdr3_length: 13
v_call: TRBV7-3
cdr3_aa: CASSLQWNTEAFF
cdr3_nt: TGTGCCAGCAGCTTACAGTGGAACACTGAAGCTTTCTTT

j_call: TRBJ2-7
clone_size: .
d_call: .
cdr3_length: 17
v_call: TRBV6-1
cdr3_aa: CASSEAWTDPRRNEQYF
cdr3_nt: TGTGCCAGCAGTGAAGCGTGGACAGACCCCCGGAGGAACGAGCAGTACTTC

j_call: TRBJ2-7
clone_size: .
d_call: TRBD2
cdr3_length: 17
v_call: TRBV5-5
cdr3_aa: CASSLAPGLAGVGEQYF
cdr3_nt: TGTGCCAGCAGCTTGGCCCCCGGACTAGCGGGAGTCGGAGAGCAGTACTTC

j_call: TRBJ2-7
clone_size: .
d_call: TRBD2
cdr3_length: 16
v_call: TRBV11-1
cdr3_aa: CASSLGVTSGTDEQYF
cdr3_nt: TGTGCCAGCAGCTTAGGGGTGACTAGCGGCACGGACGAGCAGTACTTC

j_call: TRBJ2-7
clone_size: .
d_call: .
cdr3_length: 14
v_call: TRBV5-6
cdr3_aa: CASSSPRRVDEQYF
cdr3_nt: TGTGCCAGCAGCTCGCCGAGGCGGGTTGACGAGCAGTACTTC

j_call: TRBJ1-2
clone_size: .
d_call: .
cdr3_length: 14
v_call: TRBV4-1
cdr3_aa: CASSQVSQDYGYTF
cdr3_nt: TGCGCCAGCAGCCAAGTTTCACAAGATTATGGCTACACCTTC

j_call: TRBJ1-4
clone_size: .
d_call: TRBD1
cdr3_length: 15
v_call: TRBV6-5
cdr3_aa: CASSYSGTGGGKLFF
cdr3_nt: TGTGCCAGCAGTTACTCGGGGACAGGGGGAGGAAAACTGTTTTTT

j_call: TRBJ2-3
clone_size: .
d_call: TRBD2
cdr3_length: 16
v_call: TRBV2
cdr3_aa: CASGRRGSGSTDTQYF
cdr3_nt: TGTGCCAGCGGAAGGCGGGGGAGCGGGAGCACAGATACGCAGTATTTT

j_call: TRBJ2-5
clone_size: .
d_call: .
cdr3_length: 13
v_call: TRBV6-5
cdr3_aa: CASSRSRGETQYF
cdr3_nt: TGTGCCAGCAGTCGAAGCAGGGGAGAGACCCAGTACTTC

j_call: TRBJ2-2
clone_size: few
d_call: .
cdr3_length: 14
v_call: TRBV7-2
cdr3_aa: CASRRDLNTGELFF
cdr3_nt: TGTGCCAGCAGAAGAGACTTGAACACCGGGGAGCTGTTTTTT

j_call: TRBJ1-5
clone_size: .
d_call: .
cdr3_length: 13
v_call: TRBV19
cdr3_aa: CASSIQGGQPQHF
cdr3_nt: TGTGCCAGTAGTATACAGGGAGGACAGCCCCAGCATTTT

j_call: TRBJ1-2
clone_size: .
d_call: .
cdr3_length: 15
v_call: TRBV3-1/TRBV3-2
cdr3_aa: CASSQGPDRPYGYTF
cdr3_nt: TGTGCCAGCAGCCAAGGCCCGGACAGACCATATGGCTACACCTTC

j_call: TRBJ1-5
clone_size: .
d_call: .
cdr3_length: 15
v_call: TRBV7-2
cdr3_aa: CASSLGAGAHQPQHF
cdr3_nt: TGTGCCAGCAGCTTAGGGGCAGGGGCTCATCAGCCCCAGCATTTT

j_call: TRBJ1-2
clone_size: few
d_call: .
cdr3_length: 14
v_call: TRBV10-3
cdr3_aa: CAIYEPGGGYGYTF
cdr3_nt: TGTGCCATATACGAGCCGGGTGGGGGGTATGGCTACACCTTC

j_call: TRBJ1-6
clone_size: .
d_call: .
cdr3_length: 14
v_call: TRBV3-1/TRBV3-2
cdr3_aa: CASSHWQDNSPLHF
cdr3_nt: TGTGCCAGCAGCCATTGGCAGGATAATTCACCCCTCCACTTT

j_call: TRBJ2-3
clone_size: .
d_call: .
cdr3_length: 15
v_call: TRBV5-1
cdr3_aa: CASSLVGGMTDTQYF
cdr3_nt: TGCGCCAGCAGCTTGGTAGGGGGAATGACAGATACGCAGTATTTT

j_call: TRBJ1-2
clone_size: once
d_call: TRBD1
cdr3_length: 18
v_call: TRBV3-1/TRBV3-2
cdr3_aa: CASSQYPGQGASRYGYTF
cdr3_nt: TGTGCCAGCAGCCAATACCCGGGACAGGGGGCGAGTAGGTATGGCTACACCTTC

j_call: TRBJ1-6
clone_size: few
d_call: TRBD1
cdr3_length: 14
v_call: TRBV19
cdr3_aa: CASRGQGTNSPLHF
cdr3_nt: TGTGCCAGTAGAGGACAGGGGACGAATTCACCCCTCCACTTT

j_call: TRBJ1-1
clone_size: .
d_call: TRBD1
cdr3_length: 13
v_call: TRBV29-1
cdr3_aa: CSVRTGGYTEAFF
cdr3_nt: TGCAGCGTCCGGACAGGAGGTTACACTGAAGCTTTCTTT

j_call: TRBJ2-3
clone_size: .
d_call: TRBD2
cdr3_length: 15
v_call: TRBV7-3
cdr3_aa: CASSSLAGVGDTQYF
cdr3_nt: TGTGCCAGCAGCTCCCTAGCGGGGGTGGGAGATACGCAGTATTTT

j_call: TRBJ1-2
clone_size: once
d_call: TRBD1
cdr3_length: 14
v_call: TRBV9
cdr3_aa: CASSAAGGLSGYTF
cdr3_nt: TGTGCCAGCAGCGCTGCAGGGGGCTTAAGCGGCTACACCTTC

j_call: TRBJ2-1
clone_size: .
d_call: .
cdr3_length: 17
v_call: TRBV5-4
cdr3_aa: CASSLSLARGSYNEQFF
cdr3_nt: TGTGCCAGCAGCTTGAGTCTCGCCAGGGGCTCCTACAATGAGCAGTTCTTC